This TCR beta chain was identified during a study of T cells in Graves' hyperthyroidism and ophthalmopathy. On the study more broadly: Pretreatment peripheral blood was obtained at initial diagnosis.

Study-wide findings and caveats: Ophthalmopathy was predicted by the model a median of approximately six months ahead of onset.

V gave up 5 bases and J gave up 4 bases, with 14 bases separating them. The CDR3 loop spans 14 amino acids. Germline V lookup: CDR1 MNHNS, CDR2 SASEGT. RNA transcripts were the template for amplifying TCR beta CDR3 regions. The TCR CDR3 first-round RT-PCR relied on the HTBI primer set. TCRdb re-derived calls from the multiplex PCR reads in MiXCR, one entry per CDR3 protein. The sample holds around 600,000 distinct CDR3 sequences, 15% to 18% seen once. This clonotype occurred many times. Its specificity is unknown. No ophthalmopathy progression within 18 months constituted stable Graves' hyperthyroidism. PBMCs stemmed from about 9.5 ml fresh peripheral blood.

Material for sequencing was blood. The clonotype originates from a woman aged 25 to 39 with Graves' hyperthyroidism. The V call is TRBV6-1, the J call TRBJ1-1, with a weak D call TRBD1 (5 bases). The chain's CDR3 is CASSTPGFGTEAFF. As DNA, the CDR3 is TGTGCCAGCAGTACCCCAGGGTTCGGCACTGAAGCTTTCTTT.